This TCR beta chain was captured in a study of T cell responses to AZD1222 COVID-19 vaccine. In germline, CDR1 is LGHNA, CDR2 YSLEER. J was trimmed by 7 bases and V by 1 base; bases with no gene match: 9. The CDR3 runs 15 residues. In this sample, this clone turned up a few times. Assay: immunoSEQ multiplex PCR; the TCRdb copy retains only in-frame clones and omits some. This sample has tens of thousands of clones; roughly 90% occur once, and the top ten carry about 5%. The chain joins TRBV4-3 to TRBJ1-2; 7 bases align to TRBD1. Source: peripheral blood, taken on day 0 of AZD1222 vaccination. The clonotype originates from an adult in good health. As DNA, the CDR3 is TGCGCCAGCAGCCAAGCCAGGGGGACCTTTTTTGGCTACACCTTC. Amino acid sequence: CASSQARGTFFGYTF.